Following are 21 T cell receptor beta chains from one sample sequenced in a study of blood T cell repertoires in COVID-19. Method: immunoSEQ multiplex PCR; TCRdb's copy keeps in-frame clones and lacks some. Seen here are more than 35,000 clones, roughly 90% observed once, and the top ten hold about 2.1%. The sequencing sample was made of peripheral blood. Receptors originate from a human donor in a cohort sampled during active COVID-19.

The V and J genes are TRBV6-5 and TRBJ2-2; 8 bases map to TRBD2. CDR1 is MNHEY, CDR2 SVGAGI, per germline. Losses at the gene ends were 4 bases for V and 0 bases for J; bases not matched to a gene: 4. The CDR3 is made up of 16 amino acids. CDR3 sequence (DNA): TGTGCCAGCAGTTTTAGCGGGGCCACGAACACCGGGGAGCTGTTTTTT. It yields the protein CASSFSGATNTGELFF.

Here the CDR3 reads CASGGETQYF. In DNA, the CDR3 is TGTGCCAGCGGAGGGGAGACCCAGTACTTC. The chain carries TRBV7-9 and TRBJ2-5; possibly TRBD2 for D (6 bases). The CDR3 spans 10 residues. Germline assignment: CDR1 SEHNR and CDR2 FQNEAQ (reference sequence). Trimming stripped 8 bases from V and 5 bases from J, with 6 bases between. The full variable domain, its missing parts supplied by reference TRBV7-9 and TRBJ2-5, is DTGVSQNPRHKITKRGQNVTFRCDPISEHNRLYWYRQTLGQGPEFLTYFQNEAQLEKSRLLSDRFSAERPKGSFSTLEIQRTEQGDSAMYLCASGGETQYFGPGTRLLVL.

V is TRBV7-9 and J is TRBJ2-7; D gene ambiguous. Germline assignment: CDR1 SEHNR and CDR2 FQNEAQ (reference sequence). The CDR3 extends over 15 amino acids. Between the trimmed V and J ends, which lost 5 bases and 2 bases, there was a span of 16 bases. CDR3 nucleotide sequence: TGTGCCAGCAGCCCTACGGTGGGCCAACCCTACGAGCAGTACTTC. It yields the protein CASSPTVGQPYEQYF.

This chain connects TRBV6-1 to TRBJ1-2, with 7 bases that match TRBD1. There are 16 residues in the CDR3. V was clipped by 1 base and J by 4 bases; unmatched bases: 9. Germline loops: CDR1 MNHNS, CDR2 SASEGT. In DNA form, the CDR3 reads TGTGCCAGCAGTGAAGGGGCCCCGACAGGGATCTATGGCTACACCTTC. This encodes CASSEGAPTGIYGYTF.

The chain recombines TRBV19 with TRBJ1-2; possibly TRBD1 for D (5 bases). The CDR3 is made up of 15 amino acids. The V end lost 0 bases, the J end lost 3 bases, and 11 bases lay between the germline ends. Germline lookup yields CDR1 LNHDA and CDR2 SQIVND (reference sequence). CDR3 in amino acids: CASSIDVDSDYGYTF. In DNA, the CDR3 is TGTGCCAGTAGTATAGATGTAGACAGTGACTATGGCTACACCTTC.

This chain links TRBV5-3 with TRBJ1-1; TRBD1 agrees at 10 bases. Being an ORF, TRBV5-3 has a function that is uncertain. The CDR3 spans 16 residues. V lost 4 bases and J lost 5; bases outside the gene matches: 11. For the CDR3, the DNA is TGTGCCAGAAGCCCCGGGACAGGGGCTCGAGGGACTGAAGCTTTCTTT. Translating gives CARSPGTGARGTEAFF.

J is TRBJ2-7 and V is TRBV24-1; 7 bases align to TRBD1. This CDR3 is built from 18 residues. V shed 4 bases, J shed 0 bases, and the junction held 14 bases outside the gene matches. Germline CDR1 reads KGHDR; CDR2 reads SFDVKD. This chain's CDR3 is CATSDQAGTAPSSYEQYF. The CDR3 nucleotides are TGTGCCACCAGTGACCAGGCCGGGACAGCACCTAGCTCCTACGAGCAGTACTTC.

This clone has just one count. The genes are TRBV7-6 and TRBJ2-1; 7 bases fit TRBD2. J lost 3 bases, V lost 4 bases, and 12 bases had no gene match. CDR1 is SGHVS, CDR2 FNYEAQ, per germline. The CDR3 has 17 amino acids. The CDR3 region is CASSSVGGGGFYNEQFF. DNA for the CDR3: TGTGCCAGCAGCTCAGTAGGTGGCGGGGGATTCTACAATGAGCAGTTCTTC. The full variable domain, with the rest looked up from reference TRBV7-6 and TRBJ2-1, is GAGVSQSPRYKVTKRGQDVALRCDPISGHVSLYWYRQALGQGPEFLTYFNYEAQQDKSGLPNDRFSAERPEGSISTLTIQRTEQRDSAMYRCASSSVGGGGFYNEQFFGPGTRLTVL.

The rearrangement uses TRBV2 and TRBJ1-3, with D hard to call. Trimming left V 5 bases short and J 4 bases short, with 6 bases between. Germline CDR1 and CDR2: SNHLY and FYNNEI. This CDR3 spans 12 amino acids. The CDR3 is CASSNPGNTIYF. CDR3 DNA: TGTGCCAGCAGTAATCCAGGAAACACCATATATTTT.

A single count supports this clone. V and J are TRBV19 and TRBJ2-3, with TRBD2 matching 7 bases. The CDR3 has 16 residues. The germline V gene encodes CDR1 LNHDA and CDR2 SQIVND (reference sequence). The trim removed 6 bases at V and 0 bases at J, leaving 9 bases unmatched. The CDR3 spells CASRRTSAASTDTQYF. The DNA for the CDR3 is TGTGCCAGTAGGAGAACTAGCGCCGCTAGCACAGATACGCAGTATTTT.

The chain joins TRBV7-8 to TRBJ1-1; perhaps TRBD1 as D (6 bases). This CDR3 comprises 15 residues. Looked up from germline, CDR1 is SGHVS and CDR2 is FQNEAQ. Between the trimmed V and J ends, which lost 5 bases and 5 bases, there was a span of 18 bases. CDR3 sequence reads: CASSHISGGATEAFF. In DNA, the CDR3 is TGTGCCAGCAGCCATATCTCGGGGGGGGCAACTGAAGCTTTCTTT. Full variable domain (outside the CDR3, taken from reference TRBV7-8 and TRBJ1-1): GAGVSQSPRYKVAKRGQDVALRCDPISGHVSLFWYQQALGQGPEFLTYFQNEAQLDKSGLPSDRFFAERPEGSVSTLKIQRTQQEDSAVYLCASSHISGGATEAFFGQGTRLTVV.

The table lists this clone with a count of one. The chain is built from TRBV9 and TRBJ1-3; D might be TRBD1 (5 bases). Looked up from germline, CDR1 is SGDLS and CDR2 is YYNGEE. V gave up 3 bases and J gave up 0 bases, with 16 bases separating them. This CDR3 has 17 amino acids. The CDR3 sequence: CASSADSQGLSGNTIYF. The DNA for the CDR3 is TGTGCCAGCAGCGCCGACAGTCAGGGACTCTCTGGAAACACCATATATTTT.

The chain is built from TRBV15 and TRBJ2-1; D possibly corresponds to TRBD1 (6 bases). Trimming stripped 3 bases from V and 1 base from J, with 10 bases between. Germline CDR1 reads LNHNV; CDR2 reads YYDKDF (reference sequence). The CDR3 is 15 amino acids. The CDR3 DNA reads as TGTGCCACCAGCAGCTCACAGGGATCCTACAATGAGCAGTTCTTC. It encodes CATSSSQGSYNEQFF.

The J gene is TRBJ2-4, the V gene TRBV5-6, with D possibly TRBD2 on 6 matching bases. Trimming took off 4 bases at V and 9 bases at J, with 11 bases between the two ends. This CDR3 region has 12 residues. Germline V gene lookup returns CDR1 SGHDT and CDR2 YYEEEE. The CDR3 here is CASSQLGGIQYF. Here the CDR3 DNA reads TGTGCCAGCAGCCAACTCGGGGGCATTCAGTACTTC.

This chain uses TRBV5-4 with TRBJ1-2; no reliable D call. Germline CDR1 reads SGHNT; CDR2 reads YYREEE (reference sequence). V was clipped by 0 bases and J by 9 bases, with 12 bases between them. The CDR3 is made up of 13 amino acids. For the CDR3, the DNA is TGTGCCAGCAGCTTGGGGGCAGGCGACCGCTACACCTTC. Protein product: CASSLGAGDRYTF. Full variable domain (remainder filled in from reference TRBV5-4 and TRBJ1-2): ETGVTQSPTHLIKTRGQQVTLRCSSQSGHNTVSWYQQALGQGPQFIFQYYREEENGRGNFPPRFSGLQFPNYSSELNVNALELDDSALYLCASSLGAGDRYTFGSGTRLTVV.

The V call is TRBV11-3, the J call TRBJ2-2; D not certain. The CDR3 length is 11 residues. Germline CDR1 is SGHNT and CDR2 is YENEEA. Trimming took off 3 bases at V and 8 bases at J, with 4 bases between the two ends. Here the CDR3 reads CASSFGGELFF. Written as DNA, the CDR3 is TGTGCCAGCAGCTTCGGGGGGGAGCTGTTTTTT.

This clone turned up a few times. J is TRBJ1-1 and V is TRBV7-8; D perhaps matches TRBD1 (5 bases). The germline V and J ends were trimmed by 6 bases and 8 bases, with 10 bases remaining between them. Germline V gene sequence: CDR1 SGHVS, CDR2 FQNEAQ. The CDR3 has 11 residues. CDR3 sequence: CASSRGVEAFF. The CDR3 DNA follows: TGTGCCAGCAGTCGGGGGGTCGAAGCTTTCTTT.

The chain links TRBV7-9 to TRBJ2-3; a weak D match, TRBD2 (6 bases). V lost 5 bases to trimming and J lost 0 bases, with 15 bases between them. Per germline, CDR1 SEHNR and CDR2 FQNEAQ (reference sequence). The CDR3 has 16 residues. CDR3 DNA: TGTGCCAGCAGCCGTCTCGGGGGAACTAGCACAGATACGCAGTATTTT. Residues: CASSRLGGTSTDTQYF.

V gene TRBV24-1 combines with J gene TRBJ2-1, with 7 bases matching TRBD1. The CDR3 spans 17 residues. Germline lookup yields CDR1 KGHDR and CDR2 SFDVKD. J gave up 0 bases and V 0 bases, and 4 bases lay outside the gene matches. CDR3 sequence reads: CATSDLKGATSYNEQFF. CDR3 nucleotide sequence: TGTGCCACCAGTGATTTGAAGGGGGCAACCTCCTACAATGAGCAGTTCTTC.

The chain uses TRBV6-1 and TRBJ2-7, with 7 bases that match TRBD1. Germline V gene data show CDR1 as MNHNS and CDR2 as SASEGT. The CDR3 loop spans 15 amino acids. V dropped 1 base and J dropped 3; count of bases not matched to a gene: 6. This CDR3 reads CASSEGRAGGYEQYF. The DNA for the CDR3 is TGTGCCAGCAGTGAAGGTCGGGCAGGGGGCTACGAGCAGTACTTC.

This chain joins TRBV25-1 and TRBJ1-3; TRBD1 agrees at 8 bases. Per germline, CDR1 MGHDK and CDR2 SYGVNS. V lost 10 bases, J lost 3 bases, and 5 bases stayed unmatched. CDR3 size: 13 residues. The CDR3 nucleotides are TGTGCCACCGGGACAGGCGGTGGAAACACCATATATTTT. Its translation: CATGTGGGNTIYF. Combining the CDR3 with reference TRBV25-1 and TRBJ1-3 gives the whole variable domain EADIYQTPRYLVIGTGKKITLECSQTMGHDKMYWYQQDPGMELHLIHYSYGVNSTEKGDLSSESTVSRIRTEHFPLTLESARPSHTSQYLCATGTGGGNTIYFGEGSWLTVV.